This T cell receptor beta chain was profiled in a study of vaccination effects on CD4 cells after COVID-19. Concerning this clone: Its antigen is currently unknown.

Method: immunoSEQ multiplex PCR; TCRdb's copy keeps in-frame clones and lacks some. The repertoire holds under 75,000 clones, with under 90% as singletons. The CDR3 sequence is 15 residues long. J gave up 4 bases and V 5 bases, and 5 bases lay outside the gene matches. Germline assignment: CDR1 SNHLY and CDR2 FYNNEI. Sequencing followed a ViraFEST assay step that expanded antigen-specific CD4+ T cells with viral peptide pools. When ten to eleven days of culture had elapsed, CD4+ T cells were isolated. Negative nucleocapsid antibody tests before and after vaccination confirmed no previous SARS-CoV-2 infection.

This chain connects TRBV2 to TRBJ1-5; TRBD1 matches 10 bases. The TCR originated in a human donor who received a COVID-19 vaccine. Sequenced here: CD4+ T cells from PBMCs cultured with SARS-CoV-2 spike peptides, sampled before COVID-19 vaccination. CDR3: CASSSTGGANQPQHF. DNA for the CDR3: TGTGCCAGCAGTTCGACAGGGGGCGCGAATCAGCCCCAGCATTTT.